These 14 T cell receptor beta chains share one sample of origin, sequenced in a study of CD8+CD57+ T cells in acquired aplastic anemia (dated by TCRdb to 2017 to 2018). Sequencing was carried out with an Illumina HiSeq 2000. Profiling of TCR beta VDJ combinations and CDR3 sequences used genomic DNA as the template. In-frame beta chains were kept once TCRdb had trimmed the public reads at Q25 with fastp and called clones with MiXCR. CDR3 protein sequences are deduplicated, and each keeps its most common genes and DNA. This sample is represented by around 68,000 distinct CDR3 sequences; roughly half of them were singletons. The top ten clones comprise approximately 8.3% of the sample. The sample consisted of sorted CD4+, CD8+, or CD8+CD57+ T cells (not recorded which) from PBMCs. These receptors all stem from a human donor in good health, serving as a control.

The J gene is TRBJ2-5, the V gene TRBV11-1; possible D gene TRBD1, 5 bases. Between the trimmed V and J ends, which lost 2 bases and 7 bases, there was a span of 11 bases. Germline V gene sequence: CDR1 SGHAT, CDR2 FQDESV (reference sequence). The CDR3 contains 13 residues. The CDR3 sequence: CASSLRQIGTQYF. DNA of the CDR3: TGTGCCAGCAGCTTACGACAGATCGGGACCCAGTACTTC.

This clonotype was found a few times. The rearrangement joins TRBV15 to TRBJ1-3; D is possibly TRBD1 (5 bases). This CDR3 contains 15 residues. The germline gives CDR1 LNHNV, CDR2 YYDKDF (reference sequence). V lost 5 bases and J lost 0, with 11 bases in between. CDR3 sequence (DNA): TGTGCCACCAGCCGTCGGACAATCTCTGGAAACACCATATATTTT. It yields the protein CATSRRTISGNTIYF.

This clonotype has at least ten counts. This chain connects TRBV7-8 to TRBJ2-3; 7 bases fit TRBD2. The V segment lost 1 base and the J segment 1 base; nucleotides outside the gene matches: 5. Germline CDR1 is SGHVS and CDR2 is FQNEAQ. The CDR3 runs 16 residues. CDR3 region: CASSLVAGVRTDTQYF. The CDR3 DNA reads as TGTGCCAGCAGCTTAGTCGCGGGGGTCCGCACAGATACGCAGTATTTT.

A word on this clonotype: This sequence may be a read error, since a much larger clone differs from it by one base. V usage is TRBV5-1 and J usage is TRBJ1-1; D not certain. This CDR3 has 17 amino acids. Germline V gene lookup returns CDR1 SGHRS and CDR2 YFSETQ. Here the CDR3 reads CASSLVPGFMVNTEVFF. The CDR3, as DNA: TGCGCCAGCAGCTTGGTTCCGGGGTTTATGGTGAACACTGAAGTTTTCTTT.

This clonotype was observed many times. The chain joins TRBV5-4 to TRBJ1-1; D not certain. Deletions cut 4 bases from V and 1 base from J, with 14 bases between. Germline values: CDR1 SGHNT, CDR2 YYREEE (reference sequence). The CDR3 is 15 amino acids. CDR3 protein: CASSTPEIPNTEAFF. The CDR3 bases are TGTGCCAGCAGCACTCCAGAAATCCCGAACACTGAAGCTTTCTTT.

Points on this clonotype: One junction end does not reproduce the germline sequence, and a read error may be involved. The rearrangement links TRBV15 to TRBJ1-3, with no clear D. This CDR3 is built from 15 residues. Per the germline V gene, CDR1 is LNHNV and CDR2 is YYDKDF (reference sequence). The CDR3 DNA follows: TGTGCCTCCAGCAGAGATCGGAGGTTGACAAACACCATATATTTT. Its protein product is CASSRDRRLTNTIYF.

J is TRBJ1-2 and V is TRBV7-6, with 7 bases that match TRBD1. Germline V lookup: CDR1 SGHVS, CDR2 FNYEAQ. The CDR3 runs to 13 residues. V lost 2 bases to trimming and J lost 8 bases; unmatched junction nucleotides: 5. The CDR3 sequence: CASSLRGHAGYTF. CDR3 DNA: TGTGCCAGCAGCTTAAGGGGGCACGCCGGCTACACCTTC.

This chain links TRBV9 with TRBJ2-3, with TRBD1 identical over 8 bases. The CDR3 totals 14 residues. The germline V gene has CDR1 SGDLS and CDR2 YYNGEE. V shed 3 bases and J 6 bases; nucleotides not matched to a gene: 6. This CDR3 is CASSGQGSVDTQYF. CDR3 nucleotide sequence: TGTGCCAGCAGCGGACAGGGGTCCGTGGATACGCAGTATTTT.

The V gene is TRBV25-1, the J gene TRBJ1-1; D unresolved. The CDR3 extends over 13 amino acids. The V end was cut by 8 bases, the J end by 1 base, with 11 bases between. The V gene's germline CDR1 is MGHDK and CDR2 SYGVNS. The CDR3 region has the DNA TGTGCCAGCGGACCAGTCTCGAACACTGAAGCTTTCTTT. Translating it yields CASGPVSNTEAFF.

As concerns this clonotype: Since a much larger clone is just one base distant, this may be a read error. The gene calls are TRBV30 and TRBJ1-1; D ambiguous. This CDR3 contains 13 residues. V dropped 5 bases and J dropped 1 base, with 11 bases sitting between them. Germline loops: CDR1 GTSNPN, CDR2 SVGIG (reference sequence). The CDR3 loop is CAWGRPPNTEAFF. CDR3 DNA: TGTGCCTGGGGTAGACCGCCGAACACTGAAGCTTTCTTT.

This clonotype was picked up many times. This chain joins TRBV2 and TRBJ1-2, with 12 nucleotides matching TRBD1. Trimming at V came to 4 bases and at J to 3 bases, leaving 6 bases not matched to a gene. CDR1 and CDR2 from the germline V gene are SNHLY and FYNNEI. The CDR3 is 16 amino acids. This CDR3 is CASSGLGQGADYGYTF. CDR3 sequence (DNA): TGTGCCAGCAGTGGCTTGGGACAGGGGGCGGACTATGGCTACACCTTC.

The V gene is TRBV9, the J gene TRBJ2-3; 11 bases are a match to TRBD2. With V trimmed by 4 bases and J by 0 bases, 4 bases remained unmatched. The germline CDR1 and CDR2 sequences are SGDLS and YYNGEE. The CDR3 length is 16 residues. The CDR3 DNA reads as TGTGCCAGCAGCTCCGGGACTAGCGGTAGCACAGATACGCAGTATTTT. This codes for CASSSGTSGSTDTQYF.

As concerns this clonotype: A much larger clone lies a single base off, so this may be a read error. V gene TRBV12-3 or TRBV12-4 combines with J gene TRBJ1-1; D is undetermined. CDR3 length: 15 residues. V was cut by 2 bases and J by 1 base, with 11 bases left in between. CDR3 nucleotides: TGTGCCAGCAGTTTACTCATGGGAGGGAACACTGAAGCTTTCTTT. Encoded protein: CASSLLMGGNTEAFF.

In DNA form, the CDR3 reads TGTGCCAGTAGTCCCCAGGTTGCCCATACGCAGTATTTT. Protein: CASSPQVAHTQYF. The chain combines TRBV19 with TRBJ2-3; D unclear. The CDR3 runs to 13 residues. V was clipped by 5 bases and J by 7 bases, with 13 bases between them. The germline V gene has CDR1 LNHDA and CDR2 SQIVND (reference sequence).